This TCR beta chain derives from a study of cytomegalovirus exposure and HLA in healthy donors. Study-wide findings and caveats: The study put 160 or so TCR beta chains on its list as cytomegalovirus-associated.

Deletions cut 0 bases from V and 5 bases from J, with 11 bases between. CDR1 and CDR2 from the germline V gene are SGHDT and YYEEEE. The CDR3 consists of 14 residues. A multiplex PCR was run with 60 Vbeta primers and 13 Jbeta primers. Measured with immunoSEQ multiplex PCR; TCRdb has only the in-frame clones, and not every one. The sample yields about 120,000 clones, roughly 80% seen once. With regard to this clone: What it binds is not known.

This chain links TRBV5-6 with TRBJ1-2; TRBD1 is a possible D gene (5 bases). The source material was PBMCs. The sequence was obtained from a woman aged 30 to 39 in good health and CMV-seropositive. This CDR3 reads CASSLDAGGYGYTF. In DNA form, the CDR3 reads TGTGCCAGCAGCTTGGACGCGGGGGGGTATGGCTACACCTTC.